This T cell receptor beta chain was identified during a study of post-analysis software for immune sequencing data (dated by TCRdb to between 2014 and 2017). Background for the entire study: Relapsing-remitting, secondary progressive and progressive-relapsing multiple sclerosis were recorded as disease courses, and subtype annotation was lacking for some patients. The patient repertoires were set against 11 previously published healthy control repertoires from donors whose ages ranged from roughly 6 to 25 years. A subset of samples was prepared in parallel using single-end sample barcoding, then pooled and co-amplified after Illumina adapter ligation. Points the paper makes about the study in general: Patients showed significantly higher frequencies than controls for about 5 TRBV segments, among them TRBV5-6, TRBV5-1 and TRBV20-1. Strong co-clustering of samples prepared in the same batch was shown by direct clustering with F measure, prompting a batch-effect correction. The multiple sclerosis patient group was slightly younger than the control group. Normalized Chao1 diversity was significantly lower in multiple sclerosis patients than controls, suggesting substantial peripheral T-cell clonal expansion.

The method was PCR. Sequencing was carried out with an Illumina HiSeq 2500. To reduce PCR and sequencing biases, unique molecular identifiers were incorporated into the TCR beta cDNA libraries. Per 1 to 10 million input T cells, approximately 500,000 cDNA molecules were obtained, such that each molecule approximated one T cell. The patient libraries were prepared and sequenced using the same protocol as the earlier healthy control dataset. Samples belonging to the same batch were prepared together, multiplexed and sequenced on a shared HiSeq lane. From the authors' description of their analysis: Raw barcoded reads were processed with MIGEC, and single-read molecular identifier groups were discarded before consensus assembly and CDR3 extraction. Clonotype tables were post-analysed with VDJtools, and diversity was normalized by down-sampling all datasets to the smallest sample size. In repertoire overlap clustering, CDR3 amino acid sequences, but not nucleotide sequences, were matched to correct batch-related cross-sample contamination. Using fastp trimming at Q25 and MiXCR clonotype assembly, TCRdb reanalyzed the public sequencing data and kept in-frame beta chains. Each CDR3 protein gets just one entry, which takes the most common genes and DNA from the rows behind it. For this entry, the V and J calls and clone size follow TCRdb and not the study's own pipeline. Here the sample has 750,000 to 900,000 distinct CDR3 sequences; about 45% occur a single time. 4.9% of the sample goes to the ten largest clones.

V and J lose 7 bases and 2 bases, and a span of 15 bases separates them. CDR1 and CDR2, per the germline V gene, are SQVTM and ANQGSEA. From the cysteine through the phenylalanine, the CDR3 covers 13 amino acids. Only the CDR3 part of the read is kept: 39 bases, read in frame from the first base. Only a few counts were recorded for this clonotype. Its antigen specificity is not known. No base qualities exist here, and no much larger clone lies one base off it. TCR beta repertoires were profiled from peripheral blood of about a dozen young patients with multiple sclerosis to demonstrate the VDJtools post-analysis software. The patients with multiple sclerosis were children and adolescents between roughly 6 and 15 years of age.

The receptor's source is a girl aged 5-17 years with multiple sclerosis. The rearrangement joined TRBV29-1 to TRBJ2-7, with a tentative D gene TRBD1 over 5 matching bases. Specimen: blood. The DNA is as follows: TGCAGCGCCTCAAGGGGCGCCGCCTACGAGCAGTACTTC. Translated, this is CSASRGAAYEQYF.